This T cell receptor beta chain was sequenced during a study of blood T cell repertoires in COVID-19. Study overall: PBMCs, B-cell-depleted T cells, or T cells were the source of the cDNA or gDNA that made up the material.

Clones were sequenced by immunoSEQ multiplex PCR, and TCRdb holds only the in-frame ones, with some missing. The sample gives fewer than 80,000 clones, 90% of which show up once; 5.3% is in the top ten. J was trimmed by 2 bases and V by 7 bases; bases with no gene match: 5. The CDR3 sequence is 14 residues long. The germline gives CDR1 KGHDR, CDR2 SFDVKD. This rearrangement joins TRBV24-1 to TRBJ2-3; 7 bases match TRBD1. The sample comprised peripheral blood. This TCR derives from a middle-aged man with acute or convalescent COVID-19. The CDR3 spells CATSGTETTDTQYF. Here the CDR3 DNA reads TGTGCCACCAGCGGGACAGAGACCACAGATACGCAGTATTTT.